The 12 T cell receptor beta chains in this list originate from one sample, sequenced in a study of CD8 T cells in Susac syndrome. Reverse transcription of roughly 0.5 to 1 ug RNA used random hexamers. TCRdb reanalysed the immunoSEQ multiplex PCR reads using MiXCR and keeps one entry per CDR3 protein. Among approximately 120,000 distinct CDR3 sequences listed, just over 90% were seen once. The sample consisted of CD8+ T cells from PBMCs. The source is a human donor with multiple sclerosis.

This clonotype occurred once. The chain links TRBV11-2 to TRBJ2-7; 8 bases fit TRBD1. The CDR3 runs 15 residues. Germline CDR1 is SGHAT and CDR2 is FQNNGV. J lost 3 bases, V lost 6 bases, and 10 bases had no gene match. The CDR3 DNA reads TGTGCCAGCAGTCCTCGGACAGGGACCGACTACGAGCAGTACGTC. Its translation is CASSPRTGTDYEQYV.

The chain is built from TRBV13 and TRBJ2-3; 8 bases are shared with TRBD2. Germline V gives CDR1 PRHDT, CDR2 FYEKMQ (reference sequence). The CDR3 runs 16 residues. V trimming: 5 bases; J trimming: 2 bases; junction bases outside the gene matches: 9. The CDR3 loop is CASSPPGGEDTDTQYF. Here the CDR3 DNA reads TGTGCCAGCAGCCCGCCGGGGGGGGAAGACACAGATACGCAGTATTTT.

This chain connects TRBV5-1 to TRBJ2-1; a weak D match, TRBD1 (7 bases). This CDR3 is built from 16 residues. V lost 0 bases and J lost 4, with 14 bases in between. From germline, CDR1 is SGHRS and CDR2 YFSETQ. The CDR3, as DNA: TGCGCCAGCAGCTTGGTTTTCAGGGGGGCATACAATGAGCAGTTCTTC. This encodes CASSLVFRGAYNEQFF.

The V and J genes are TRBV20-1 and TRBJ2-1; 10 bases are a match to TRBD2. V gave up 5 bases and J gave up 0 bases; unmatched junction bases: 7. This CDR3 contains 16 residues. Germline lookup yields CDR1 DFQATT and CDR2 SNEGSKA (reference sequence). CDR3 loop: CSAPLLAGSSYNEQFF. The CDR3 DNA is TGCAGTGCTCCGCTACTAGCGGGGAGCTCCTACAATGAGCAGTTCTTC.

This chain joins TRBV24-1 and TRBJ2-2; 8 bases map to TRBD1. With V trimmed by 3 bases and J by 2 bases, 10 bases remained unmatched. This CDR3 spans 18 amino acids. Germline loops: CDR1 KGHDR, CDR2 SFDVKD. The CDR3 reads CATSDPKQGAANTGELFF. CDR3 nucleotide sequence: TGTGCCACCAGTGATCCTAAGCAGGGGGCGGCAAACACCGGGGAGCTGTTTTTT.

The rearrangement joins TRBV2 to TRBJ2-3; D unclear. The germline gives CDR1 SNHLY, CDR2 FYNNEI. The CDR3 covers 15 residues. V lost 0 bases to trimming and J lost 2 bases, with 9 bases between them. Here the CDR3 DNA reads TGTGCCAGCAGTGAAGCGCTCGGCTACACAGATACGCAGTATTTT. It is translated as CASSEALGYTDTQYF.

The J gene is TRBJ2-7, the V gene TRBV13; no clear D gene. Germline values: CDR1 PRHDT, CDR2 FYEKMQ (reference sequence). The CDR3 consists of 13 residues. The CDR3 spells CASSVGSGYEQYV. DNA for the CDR3: TGTGCCAGCAGCGTAGGTTCCGGGTACGAGCAGTACGTC.

The rearrangement links TRBV10-2 to TRBJ2-5, with 10 bases fitting TRBD1. The V gene's germline CDR1 is WSHSY and CDR2 SAAADI. V trimming: 6 bases; J trimming: 4 bases; junction bases outside the gene matches: 8. The CDR3 sequence is 15 residues long. In DNA, the CDR3 is TGCGCCAGCAGGGCAGGGACAGGGGAGGCAGAGACCCAGTACTTC. Translated, it gives CASRAGTGEAETQYF.

V usage is TRBV11-2 and J usage is TRBJ2-5; TRBD2 might be the D (6 bases). Germline V CDR1 and CDR2: SGHAT, FQNNGV. V was pared by 5 bases and J by 1 base, with 20 bases between. This CDR3 contains 17 residues. The CDR3 spells CASSPRGGFRAQETQYF. The CDR3 DNA is TGTGCCAGCAGCCCCCGGGGAGGCTTCAGGGCCCAAGAGACCCAGTACTTC.

The chain is built from TRBV7-9 and TRBJ2-1; 8 nucleotides align to TRBD1. The CDR3 length is 14 residues. The V segment lost 1 base and the J segment 9 bases; nucleotides outside the gene matches: 5. Germline CDR1 reads SEHNR; CDR2 reads FQNEAQ (reference sequence). CDR3 DNA: TGTGCCAGCAGCTTAGTCAGGGGGCGGGGTGAGCAGTTCTTC. The encoded protein is CASSLVRGRGEQFF.

The chain carries TRBV6-1 and TRBJ2-1; possible D gene TRBD1, 6 bases. The length of the CDR3 is 14 residues. Trimming removed 6 bases at V and 5 bases at J, with 14 bases between. In germline, CDR1 is MNHNS, CDR2 SASEGT. The CDR3 coding sequence is TGTGCCAGCAGCGGCCCGGACAGCCACAATGAGCAGTTCTTC. This encodes CASSGPDSHNEQFF.

The rearrangement links TRBV14 to TRBJ1-6; 8 bases match TRBD1. Germline assignment: CDR1 SGHDN and CDR2 FVKESK. The CDR3 has 13 amino acids. With 4 bases clipped from V and 10 bases from J, the junction kept 3 bases outside the gene matches. The CDR3 region is CASSLGQVSPLHF. The CDR3 DNA sequence: TGTGCCAGCAGCCTGGGACAGGTCTCACCCCTCCACTTT.